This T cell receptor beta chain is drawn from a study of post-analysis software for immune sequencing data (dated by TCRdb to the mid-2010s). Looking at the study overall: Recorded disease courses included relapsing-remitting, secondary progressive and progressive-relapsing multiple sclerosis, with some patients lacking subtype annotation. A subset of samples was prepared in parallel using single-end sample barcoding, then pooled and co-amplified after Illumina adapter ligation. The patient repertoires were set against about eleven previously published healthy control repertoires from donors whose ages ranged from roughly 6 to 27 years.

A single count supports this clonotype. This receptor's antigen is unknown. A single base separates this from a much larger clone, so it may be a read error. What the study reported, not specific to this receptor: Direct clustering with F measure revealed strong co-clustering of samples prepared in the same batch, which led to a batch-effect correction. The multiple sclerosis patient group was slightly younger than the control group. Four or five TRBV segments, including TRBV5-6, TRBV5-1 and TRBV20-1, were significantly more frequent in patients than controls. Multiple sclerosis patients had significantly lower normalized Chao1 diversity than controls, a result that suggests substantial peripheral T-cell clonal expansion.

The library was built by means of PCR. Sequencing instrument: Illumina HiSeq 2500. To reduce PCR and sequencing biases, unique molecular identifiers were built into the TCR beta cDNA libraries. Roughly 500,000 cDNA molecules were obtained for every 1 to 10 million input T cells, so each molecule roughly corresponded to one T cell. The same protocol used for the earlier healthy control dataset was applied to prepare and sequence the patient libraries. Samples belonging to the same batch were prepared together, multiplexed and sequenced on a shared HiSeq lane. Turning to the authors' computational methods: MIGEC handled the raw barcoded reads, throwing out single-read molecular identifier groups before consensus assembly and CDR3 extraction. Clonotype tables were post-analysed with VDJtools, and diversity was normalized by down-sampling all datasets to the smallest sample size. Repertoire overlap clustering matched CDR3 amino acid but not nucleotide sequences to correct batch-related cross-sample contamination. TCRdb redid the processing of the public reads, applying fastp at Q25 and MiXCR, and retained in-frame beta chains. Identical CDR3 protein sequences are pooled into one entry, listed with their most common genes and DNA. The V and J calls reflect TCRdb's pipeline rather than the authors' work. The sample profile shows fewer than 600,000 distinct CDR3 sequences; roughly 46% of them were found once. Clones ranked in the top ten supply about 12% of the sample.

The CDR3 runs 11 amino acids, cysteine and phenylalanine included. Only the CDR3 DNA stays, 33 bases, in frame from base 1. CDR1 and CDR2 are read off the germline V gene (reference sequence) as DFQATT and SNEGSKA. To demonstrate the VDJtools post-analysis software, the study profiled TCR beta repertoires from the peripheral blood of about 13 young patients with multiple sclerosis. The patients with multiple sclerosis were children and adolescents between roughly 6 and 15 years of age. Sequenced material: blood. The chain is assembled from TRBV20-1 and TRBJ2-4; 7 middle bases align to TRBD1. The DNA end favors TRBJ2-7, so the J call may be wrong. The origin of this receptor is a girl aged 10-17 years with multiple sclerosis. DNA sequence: TGCAGTTTAGGACAGGCCCACGAGCAGTACTTC. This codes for CSLGQAHEQYF.